This T cell receptor beta chain appears in the sequencing data of a study of T cell changes during pregnancy in multiple sclerosis. Measured with immunoSEQ multiplex PCR; TCRdb has only the in-frame clones, and not every one. The sample includes tens of thousands of clones, over 85% of them seen just once. This TCR was sampled from a female donor with multiple sclerosis, enrolled in a pregnancy study. The material sequenced was CD8+ T cells from peripheral blood mononuclear cells, taken in the third trimester of pregnancy.

The DNA of the CDR3 is TGCGCCAGCAGCCAAGATCGAGATACGCAGTATTTT. Encoded protein: CASSQDRDTQYF. The chain combines TRBV4-1 with TRBJ2-3; D is uncertain. Germline V CDR1 and CDR2: MGHRA, YSYEKL. There are 12 residues in the CDR3. Between the trimmed V and J ends, which lost 0 bases and 5 bases, there was a span of 3 bases.